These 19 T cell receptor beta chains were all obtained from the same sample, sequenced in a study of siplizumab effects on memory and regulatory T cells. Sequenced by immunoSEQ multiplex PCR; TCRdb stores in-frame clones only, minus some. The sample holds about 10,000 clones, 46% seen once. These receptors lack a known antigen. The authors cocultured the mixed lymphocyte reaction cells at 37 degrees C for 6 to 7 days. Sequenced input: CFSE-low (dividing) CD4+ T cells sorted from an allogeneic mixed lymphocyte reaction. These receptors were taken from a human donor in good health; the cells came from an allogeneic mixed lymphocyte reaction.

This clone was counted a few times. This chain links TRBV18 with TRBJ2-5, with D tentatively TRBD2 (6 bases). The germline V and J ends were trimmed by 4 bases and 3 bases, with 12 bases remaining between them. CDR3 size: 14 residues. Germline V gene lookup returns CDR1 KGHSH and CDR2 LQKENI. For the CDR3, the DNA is TGTGCCAGCTCACGGAGTACGGGGGAAGAGACCCAGTACTTC. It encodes CASSRSTGEETQYF.

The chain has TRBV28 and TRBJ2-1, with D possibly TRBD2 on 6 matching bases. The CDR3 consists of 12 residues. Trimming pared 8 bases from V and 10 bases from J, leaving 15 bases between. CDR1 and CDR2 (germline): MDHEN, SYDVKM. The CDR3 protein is CASGKQRVEQFF. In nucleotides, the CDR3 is TGTGCCAGCGGTAAACAGCGGGTAGAGCAGTTCTTC.

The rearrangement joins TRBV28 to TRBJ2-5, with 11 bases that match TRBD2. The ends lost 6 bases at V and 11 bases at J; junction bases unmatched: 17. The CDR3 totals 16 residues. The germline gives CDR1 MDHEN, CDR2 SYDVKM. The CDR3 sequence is CASSLSLAGGPIGQYF. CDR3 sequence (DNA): TGTGCCAGCAGCCTCTCCTTAGCGGGAGGGCCGATAGGGCAGTACTTC.

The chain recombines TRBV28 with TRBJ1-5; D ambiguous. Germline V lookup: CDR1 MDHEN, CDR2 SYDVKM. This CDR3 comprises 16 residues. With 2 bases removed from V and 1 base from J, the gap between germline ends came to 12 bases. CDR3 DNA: TGTGCCAGCAGTTTAGCCGAGAGGGTCAGCAATCAGCCCCAGCATTTT. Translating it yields CASSLAERVSNQPQHF.

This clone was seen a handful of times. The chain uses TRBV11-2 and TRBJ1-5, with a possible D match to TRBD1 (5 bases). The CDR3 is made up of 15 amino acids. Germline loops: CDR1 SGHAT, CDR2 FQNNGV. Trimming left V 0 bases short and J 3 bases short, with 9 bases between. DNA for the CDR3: TGTGCCAGCAGCTTAGATGGCAGGGTCAATCAGCCCCAGCATTTT. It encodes CASSLDGRVNQPQHF.

The chain's CDR3 is CASSQDVNEQYF. DNA of the CDR3: TGCGCCAGCAGCCAAGATGTCAACGAGCAGTACTTC. This chain uses TRBV4-1 with TRBJ2-7; D is unresolved. Between the trimmed V and J ends, which lost 0 bases and 5 bases, there was a span of 5 bases. There are 12 residues in the CDR3. CDR1 is MGHRA and CDR2 is YSYEKL in the germline V gene.

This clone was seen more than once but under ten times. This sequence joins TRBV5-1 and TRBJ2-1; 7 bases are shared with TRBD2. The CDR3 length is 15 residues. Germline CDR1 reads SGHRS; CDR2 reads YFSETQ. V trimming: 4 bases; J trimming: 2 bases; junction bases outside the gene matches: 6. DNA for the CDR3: TGCGCCAGCAGCGCGACCGGGACTACCTACAATGAGCAGTTCTTC. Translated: CASSATGTTYNEQFF.

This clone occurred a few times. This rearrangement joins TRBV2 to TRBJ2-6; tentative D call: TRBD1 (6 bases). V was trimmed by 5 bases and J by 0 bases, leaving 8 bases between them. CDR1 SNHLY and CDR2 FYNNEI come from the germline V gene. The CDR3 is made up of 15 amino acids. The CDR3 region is CASSQDSSGANVLTF. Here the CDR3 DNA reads TGTGCCAGCAGTCAGGACAGCTCTGGGGCCAACGTCCTGACTTTC.

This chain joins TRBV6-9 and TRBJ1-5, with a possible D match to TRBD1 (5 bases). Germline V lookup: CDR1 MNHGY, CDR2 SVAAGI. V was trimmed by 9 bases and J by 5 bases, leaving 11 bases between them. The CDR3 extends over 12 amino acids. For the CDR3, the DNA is TGTGCCAGTGAGCAGGGTTATCAGCCCCAGCATTTT. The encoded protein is CASEQGYQPQHF.

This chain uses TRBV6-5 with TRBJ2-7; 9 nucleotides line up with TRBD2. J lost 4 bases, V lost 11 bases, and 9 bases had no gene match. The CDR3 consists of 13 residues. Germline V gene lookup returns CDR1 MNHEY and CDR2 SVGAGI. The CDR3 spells CALKGGRVYEQYF. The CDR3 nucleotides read TGTGCCTTAAAGGGCGGGAGGGTATACGAGCAGTACTTC.

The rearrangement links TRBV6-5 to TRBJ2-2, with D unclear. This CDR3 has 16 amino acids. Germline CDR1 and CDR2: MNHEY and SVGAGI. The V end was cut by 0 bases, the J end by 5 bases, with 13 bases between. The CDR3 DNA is TGTGCCAGCAGTTACTCAGTGACATGGCGGACCGGGGAGCTGTTTTTT. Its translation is CASSYSVTWRTGELFF.

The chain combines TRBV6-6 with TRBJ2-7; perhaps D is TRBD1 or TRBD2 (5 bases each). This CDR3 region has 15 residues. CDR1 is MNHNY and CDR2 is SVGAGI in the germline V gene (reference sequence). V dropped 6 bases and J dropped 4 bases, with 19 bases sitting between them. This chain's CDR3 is CASSSLWDGEYEQYF. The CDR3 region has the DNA TGTGCCAGCAGCTCCTTGTGGGACGGGGAATACGAGCAGTACTTC.

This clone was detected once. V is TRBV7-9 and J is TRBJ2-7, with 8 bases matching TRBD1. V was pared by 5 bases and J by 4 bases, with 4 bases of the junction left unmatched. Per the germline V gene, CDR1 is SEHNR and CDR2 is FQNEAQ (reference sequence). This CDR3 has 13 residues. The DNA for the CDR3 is TGTGCCAGCAGCCGACAGGGGCTTTACGAGCAGTACTTC. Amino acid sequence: CASSRQGLYEQYF.

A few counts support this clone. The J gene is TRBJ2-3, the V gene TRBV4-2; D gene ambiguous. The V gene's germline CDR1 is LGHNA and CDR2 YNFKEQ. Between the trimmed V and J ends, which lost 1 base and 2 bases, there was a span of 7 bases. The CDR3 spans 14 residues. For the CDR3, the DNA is TGTGCCAGCAGCCAAGTGGTGTCCACAGATACGCAGTATTTT. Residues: CASSQVVSTDTQYF.

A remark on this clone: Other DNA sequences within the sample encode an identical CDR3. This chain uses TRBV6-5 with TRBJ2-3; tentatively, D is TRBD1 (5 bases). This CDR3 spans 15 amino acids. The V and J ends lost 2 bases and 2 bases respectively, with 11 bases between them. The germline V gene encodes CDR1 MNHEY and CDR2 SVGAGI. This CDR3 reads CASSYGARATDTQYF. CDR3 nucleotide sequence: TGTGCCAGCAGTTACGGGGCCAGGGCCACAGATACGCAGTATTTT.

The CDR3 DNA sequence: TGTGCCTGGAGTATGGGGTCCGGGAATGAAAAACTGTTTTTT. Protein: CAWSMGSGNEKLFF. The J gene is TRBJ1-4, the V gene TRBV30; D is unclear. Germline V gives CDR1 GTSNPN, CDR2 SVGIG (reference sequence). The ends were cut back, 2 bases at V and 5 bases at J, with 12 bases in the middle. This CDR3 comprises 14 residues.

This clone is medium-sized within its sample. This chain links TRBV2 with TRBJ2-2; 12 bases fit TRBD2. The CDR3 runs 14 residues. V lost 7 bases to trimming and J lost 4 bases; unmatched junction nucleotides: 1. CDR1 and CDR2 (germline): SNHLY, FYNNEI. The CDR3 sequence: CASKGLAGTGELFF. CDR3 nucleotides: TGTGCCAGCAAGGGACTAGCGGGCACCGGGGAGCTGTTTTTT.

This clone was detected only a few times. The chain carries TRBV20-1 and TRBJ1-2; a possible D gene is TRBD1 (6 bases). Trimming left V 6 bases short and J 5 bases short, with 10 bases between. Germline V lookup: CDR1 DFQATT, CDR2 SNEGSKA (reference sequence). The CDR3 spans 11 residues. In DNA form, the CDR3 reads TGCAGTGCACACAGGGAGTATGGCTACACCTTC. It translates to CSAHREYGYTF.

The CDR3 spells CASSKQGPPEQFF. CDR3 nucleotide sequence: TGTGCCAGCAGCAAGCAGGGGCCCCCTGAACAGTTCTTC. The J gene is TRBJ2-1, the V gene TRBV5-4; the D gene is possibly TRBD1 (6 bases). Germline CDR1 is SGHNT and CDR2 is YYREEE (reference sequence). The CDR3 sequence is 13 residues long. V lost 4 bases, J lost 13 bases, and 18 bases lay in between.